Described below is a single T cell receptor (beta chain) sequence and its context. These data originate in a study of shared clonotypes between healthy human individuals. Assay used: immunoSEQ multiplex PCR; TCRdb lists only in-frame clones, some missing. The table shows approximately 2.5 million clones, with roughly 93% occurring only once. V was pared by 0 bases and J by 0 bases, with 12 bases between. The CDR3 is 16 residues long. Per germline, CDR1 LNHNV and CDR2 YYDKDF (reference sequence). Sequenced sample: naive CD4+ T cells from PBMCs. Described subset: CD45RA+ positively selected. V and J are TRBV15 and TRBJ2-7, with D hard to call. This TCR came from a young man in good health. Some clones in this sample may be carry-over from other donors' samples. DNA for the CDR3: TGTGCCACCAGCAGAGAAGCCCGCTCCCTCTCCTACGAGCAGTACTTC. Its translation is CATSREARSLSYEQYF.